The entry below gives a single T cell receptor beta chain sequence along with its context. Antigen: not known. At one end, the junction sequence differs from germline, possibly due to a read error. This sample is part of a study of tumor and adjacent non-tumor tissue in lung cancer. Study results and limitations: TCR diversity was significantly greater in tumor than normal lung tissue. Shorter survival was associated with higher TCR diversity in tumors. Tumor repertoires had a smaller top 100 clone share than normal lung.

The library came from three nested PCR rounds adapted from ARM-PCR protocols. TCRdb redid the calling of the multiplex PCR reads with MiXCR, one entry per CDR3 protein. The table records 90,000 to 120,000 distinct CDR3 sequences, more than 55% of them present only once. The CDR3 extends over 15 amino acids. Germline values: CDR1 MNHNS, CDR2 SASEGT. This sample's RNA came from whole unsorted tissue. More than 3 cm separated this lung sample from the edge of the tumor. The J gene is TRBJ2-2, the V gene TRBV6-1; tentative D call: TRBD2 (5 bases). Material: distant non-tumor lung tissue. This TCR was sampled from a man aged 25 to 40 with non-small cell lung cancer. The DNA of the CDR3 is TGTGCCAGCAGGAGTACCGATGGGTACTCCGGGGAGCTGTCTTTT. This sequence encodes CASRSTDGYSGELSF.